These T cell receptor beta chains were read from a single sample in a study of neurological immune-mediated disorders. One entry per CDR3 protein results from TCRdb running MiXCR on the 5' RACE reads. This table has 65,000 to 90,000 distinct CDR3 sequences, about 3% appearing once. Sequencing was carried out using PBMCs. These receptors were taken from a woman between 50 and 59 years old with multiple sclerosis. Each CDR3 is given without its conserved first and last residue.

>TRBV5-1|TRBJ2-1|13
ASSFGLAAYNEQF
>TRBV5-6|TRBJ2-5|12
ASSLGLAGENQY
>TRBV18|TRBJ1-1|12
ASSPSLFETEAF
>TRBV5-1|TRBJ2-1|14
ASSRLGLAGDNEQF
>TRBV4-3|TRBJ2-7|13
ASSQGLAGTYEQY
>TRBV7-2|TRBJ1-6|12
ASSQDRGNSPLH
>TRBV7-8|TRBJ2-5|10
ASSRDQETQY
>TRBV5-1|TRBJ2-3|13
ASSLRQGNTDTQY
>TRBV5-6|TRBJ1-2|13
ASSPQDWTNYGYT
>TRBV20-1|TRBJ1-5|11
SARLYSNQPQH
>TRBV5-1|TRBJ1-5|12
ASSLGFSNQPQH
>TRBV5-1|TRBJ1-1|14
ASSPGGYSPNTEAF
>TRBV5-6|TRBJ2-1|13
TSSLGRSSYNEQF
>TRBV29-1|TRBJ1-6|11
SVSVTTDSPLH
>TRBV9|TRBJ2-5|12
ASSLGALEGYQY
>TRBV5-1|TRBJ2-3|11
ASSVMGDDTQY
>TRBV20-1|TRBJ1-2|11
SARVQTPYGYT
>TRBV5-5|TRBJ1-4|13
ASSLEGTSNEKLF
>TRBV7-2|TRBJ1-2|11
ASSARQAYGYT
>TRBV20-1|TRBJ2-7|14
SARPPGLAGGGEQY
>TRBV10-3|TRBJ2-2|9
AISVGGELF
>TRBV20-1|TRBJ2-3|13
SVLGTFGGTDTQY
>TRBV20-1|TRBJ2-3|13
SARAPGQSTDTQY
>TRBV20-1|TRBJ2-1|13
SARLPSRTNNEQF
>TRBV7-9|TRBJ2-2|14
ASPAKTGDYTGELF
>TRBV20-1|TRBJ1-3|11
SDRGKGGNTIY
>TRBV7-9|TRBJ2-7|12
ASSSRQTEYEQY
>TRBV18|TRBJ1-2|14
VSSPPSRGTNYGYT
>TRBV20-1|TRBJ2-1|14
SATGLAGVLGNEQF
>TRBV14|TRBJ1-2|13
ASSPPDSYNYGYT
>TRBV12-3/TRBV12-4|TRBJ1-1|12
ASSQRGGYTEAF
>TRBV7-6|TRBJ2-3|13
ASSMSGRSADTQY
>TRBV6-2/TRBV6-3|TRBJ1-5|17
ASSYPPLGARGGNQPQH
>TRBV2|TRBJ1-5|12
ASSPERGNQPQH
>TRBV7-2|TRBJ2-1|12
ASSLVRSGGEQF
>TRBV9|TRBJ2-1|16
ASASREGRGNSYNEQF
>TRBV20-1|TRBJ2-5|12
SAVTGQSQETQY
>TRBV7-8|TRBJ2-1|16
ASSLVVTSGGVVDEQF
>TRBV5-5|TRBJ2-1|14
ASSRTSGRVDNEQF
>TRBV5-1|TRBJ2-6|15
ASSQQGQGAGANVLT
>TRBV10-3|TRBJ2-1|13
AISESLRENNEQF
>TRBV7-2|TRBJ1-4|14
ASSSRQVATNEKLF
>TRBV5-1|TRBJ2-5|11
ASSKGMEETQY
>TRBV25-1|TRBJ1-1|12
ASRNYGENTEAF
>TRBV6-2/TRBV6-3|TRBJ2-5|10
ASSGGRETQY